Below are 32 T cell receptor beta chains sequenced from a single sample in a study of response to subunit inactivated influenza vaccine. TCRdb reprocessed the RT-PCR reads with MiXCR, giving one entry per CDR3 protein. The table lists 650,000 to 800,000 distinct CDR3 sequences, approximately 15% of them singletons. The starting material was PBMCs from blood, obtained less than 15 days before vaccination. These receptors all stem from a middle-aged man who received an inactivated influenza vaccine.

In this sample, this clonotype turned up many times. This chain connects TRBV6-1 to TRBJ2-6; 12 bases map to TRBD2. CDR3 length: 18 amino acids. CDR1 MNHNS and CDR2 SASEGT come from the germline V gene. The V segment lost 3 bases and the J segment 5 bases; nucleotides outside the gene matches: 8. The DNA for the CDR3 is TGTGCCAGCAGTGATCCCGGGACTAGCGGGCCCTGGGCCAACGTCCTGACTTTC. Translating it yields CASSDPGTSGPWANVLTF.

The chain recombines TRBV11-2 with TRBJ2-2, with 11 bases identical to TRBD2. The CDR3 covers 15 residues. CDR1 is SGHAT and CDR2 is FQNNGV in the germline V gene. V shed 5 bases, J shed 5 bases, and the junction held 4 bases outside the gene matches. CDR3: CASSKLAGETGELFF. In DNA form, the CDR3 reads TGTGCCAGCAGCAAACTAGCGGGAGAGACCGGGGAGCTGTTTTTT.

The chain employs TRBV12-3 or TRBV12-4 and TRBJ2-3; the match to TRBD2 covers 8 bases. There are 14 residues in the CDR3. J was trimmed by 4 bases and V by 8 bases; bases with no gene match: 8. DNA for the CDR3: TGTGCCAGCCAAAAACGGGGGGGCTCAGATACGCAGTATTTT. Translation: CASQKRGGSDTQYF.

This clonotype has only a few counts. This rearrangement joins TRBV6-1 to TRBJ2-7; 10 bases fit TRBD2. Germline values: CDR1 MNHNS, CDR2 SASEGT. The CDR3 is 13 amino acids. V gave up 10 bases and J gave up 3 bases; unmatched junction bases: 6. Written as DNA, the CDR3 is TGTGCCACCGAACTAGCGGGACTCTACGAGCAGTACTTC. It yields the protein CATELAGLYEQYF.

This clonotype was counted only a few times. V usage is TRBV7-9 and J usage is TRBJ2-3; the D gene is possibly TRBD1 (5 bases). CDR1 is SEHNR, CDR2 FQNEAQ, per germline (reference sequence). Trimming pared 6 bases from V and 2 bases from J, leaving 15 bases between. There are 15 residues in the CDR3. In nucleotides, the CDR3 is TGTGCCAGCAGATTCCAGGGCCCGATCACAGATACGCAGTATTTT. This gives the protein CASRFQGPITDTQYF.

This clonotype was detected only a few times. The chain joins TRBV15 to TRBJ2-1; D tentatively reads TRBD1 or TRBD2 (5 bases each). CDR3 length: 15 amino acids. V gave up 5 bases and J gave up 4 bases, with 15 bases separating them. Germline lookup yields CDR1 LNHNV and CDR2 YYDKDF (reference sequence). The CDR3 region is CATSRSGARYNEQFF. CDR3 in DNA: TGTGCCACCAGCCGGTCCGGGGCGAGGTACAATGAGCAGTTCTTC. Combining the CDR3 with reference TRBV15 and TRBJ2-1 gives the whole variable domain DAMVIQNPRYQVTQFGKPVTLSCSQTLNHNVMYWYQQKSSQAPKLLFHYYDKDFNNEADTPDNFQSRRPNTSFCFLDIRSPGLGDTAMYLCATSRSGARYNEQFFGPGTRLTVL.

The table lists this clonotype with a few counts. This sequence joins TRBV3-1 and TRBJ2-7; no reliable D call. This CDR3 has 13 residues. The V end lost 4 bases, the J end lost 2 bases, and 9 bases lay between the germline ends. Germline-derived CDR1 and CDR2 are LGHDT and YNNKEL (reference sequence). CDR3 sequence reads: CASSRSGPYEQYF. Here the CDR3 DNA reads TGTGCCAGCAGCCGTTCTGGGCCCTACGAGCAGTACTTC.

The chain is built from TRBV9 and TRBJ2-7; TRBD2 agrees at 13 bases. The CDR3 length is 16 residues. Losses at the gene ends were 4 bases for V and 4 bases for J; bases not matched to a gene: 8. Per germline, CDR1 SGDLS and CDR2 YYNGEE. Written as DNA, the CDR3 is TGTGCCAGCAGCCCGAGGACTAGCGGGAGTATTTACGAGCAGTACTTC. Residues: CASSPRTSGSIYEQYF.

This clonotype came up a few times. This chain links TRBV4-1 with TRBJ2-1; D unclear. The V gene lost 0 bases and the J gene lost 8 bases, with 14 bases spanning the gap. The germline CDR1 and CDR2 sequences are MGHRA and YSYEKL. The CDR3 spans 15 residues. The CDR3 loop is CASSQDALMGDEQFF. The DNA of the CDR3 is TGCGCCAGCAGCCAAGATGCCCTGATGGGTGATGAGCAGTTCTTC.

This sequence joins TRBV29-1 and TRBJ1-2; TRBD1 agrees at 7 bases. CDR1 SQVTM and CDR2 ANQGSEA come from the germline V gene. J gave up 7 bases and V 1 base, and 6 bases lay outside the gene matches. The CDR3 runs 13 residues. The CDR3 DNA sequence: TGCAGCGTTGAAGTTTCGGCAGGGGGTGGCTACACCTTC. Protein sequence: CSVEVSAGGGYTF.

This clonotype was seen at least ten times. The V gene is TRBV20-1, the J gene TRBJ1-1; D is perhaps TRBD1 (6 bases). The germline CDR1 and CDR2 sequences are DFQATT and SNEGSKA (reference sequence). V lost 3 bases and J 8 bases, leaving 10 bases between the germline ends. This CDR3 comprises 11 residues. CDR3 amino acids: CSASRTAEAFF. The CDR3 DNA reads TGCAGTGCTAGTAGGACAGCAGAAGCTTTCTTT.

The J gene is TRBJ1-1, the V gene TRBV29-1; maybe TRBD1 (6 bases). Trimming cost V 5 bases and J 6 bases, with 10 bases left between them. Germline CDR1 and CDR2: SQVTM and ANQGSEA. The CDR3 has 11 residues. The CDR3 reads CSVLRGAEAFF. The DNA for the CDR3 is TGCAGCGTTTTGAGGGGGGCTGAAGCTTTCTTT.

CDR3 loop: CASSQSRTYEQYF. CDR3 coding DNA: TGTGCCAGCAGCCAAAGCAGGACCTACGAGCAGTACTTC. This rearrangement joins TRBV14 to TRBJ2-7; D not resolved. CDR1 is SGHDN, CDR2 FVKESK, per germline. The V end lost 2 bases, the J end lost 2 bases, and 7 bases lay between the germline ends. The CDR3 length is 13 residues. The variable domain in full, completed from reference TRBV14 and TRBJ2-7, reads EAGVTQFPSHSVIEKGQTVTLRCDPISGHDNLYWYRRVMGKEIKFLLHFVKESKQDESGMPNNRFLAERTGGTYSTLKVQPAELEDSGVYFCASSQSRTYEQYFGPGTRLTVT.

This clonotype was seen at least ten times. The chain is built from TRBV12-3 or TRBV12-4 and TRBJ2-5; 12 bases map to TRBD2. J gave up 5 bases and V 6 bases, and 1 base lay outside the gene matches. This CDR3 has 13 amino acids. As DNA, the CDR3 is TGTGCCAGCAGGGGACTAGCGGGTGAGACCCAGTACTTC. This sequence encodes CASRGLAGETQYF.

This clonotype was seen more than once but under ten times. The chain recombines TRBV6-2 or TRBV6-3 with TRBJ1-2, with 9 nucleotides matching TRBD1. The ends lost 2 bases at V and 1 base at J; junction bases unmatched: 5. Germline CDR1 is MNHEY and CDR2 is SVGEGT. The CDR3 spans 16 residues. The CDR3: CASSYTGTGLNYGYTF. The CDR3 bases are TGTGCCAGCAGTTACACCGGGACAGGGCTTAACTATGGCTACACCTTC.

This clonotype has more than one count but fewer than ten. This chain uses TRBV9 with TRBJ2-1, with TRBD2 matching over 7 bases. V trimming: 2 bases; J trimming: 0 bases; junction bases outside the gene matches: 5. The CDR3 is made up of 16 amino acids. The V gene's germline CDR1 is SGDLS and CDR2 YYNGEE. The CDR3 DNA is TGTGCCAGCAGCGTCGGCGGGAGCCCCTCCTACAATGAGCAGTTCTTC. Its protein product is CASSVGGSPSYNEQFF.

V usage is TRBV28 and J usage is TRBJ1-1, with a possible D match to TRBD1 (5 bases). Germline V lookup: CDR1 MDHEN, CDR2 SYDVKM. The CDR3 sequence is 15 residues long. Trimming pared 5 bases from V and 0 bases from J, leaving 13 bases between. The DNA of the CDR3 is TGTGCCAGCAGTCCCGGGGACGGGATGAACACTGAAGCTTTCTTT. Residues: CASSPGDGMNTEAFF.

This clonotype was observed at least ten times. The chain uses TRBV20-1 and TRBJ2-7; 8 bases agree with TRBD2. Germline assignment: CDR1 DFQATT and CDR2 SNEGSKA (reference sequence). The CDR3 consists of 13 residues. Trimming cost V 2 bases and J 2 bases; bases outside gene matches: 2. In DNA form, the CDR3 reads TGCAGTGCTAGACCGGGACTAGCCTACGAGCAGTACTTC. This sequence encodes CSARPGLAYEQYF.

This clonotype was counted ten times or more. CDR3 in DNA: TGTGCCACCAGCAGAGGAAACGGGAGGGCCACAGATACGCAGTATTTT. Protein: CATSRGNGRATDTQYF. This chain links TRBV15 with TRBJ2-3; 8 bases align to TRBD2. J gave up 2 bases and V 1 base, and 5 bases lay outside the gene matches. This CDR3 is 16 amino acids long. Germline lookup yields CDR1 LNHNV and CDR2 YYDKDF (reference sequence).

This clonotype was counted only a few times. This chain connects TRBV28 to TRBJ2-1, with 9 bases identical to TRBD1. CDR3 size: 16 residues. Losses at the gene ends were 4 bases for V and 9 bases for J; bases not matched to a gene: 13. Looked up from germline, CDR1 is MDHEN and CDR2 is SYDVKM. In nucleotides, the CDR3 is TGTGCCAGCAGTTCCTCCACCGGGACAGGGTTATGTGAGCAGTTCTTC. Translation: CASSSSTGTGLCEQFF.

The V and J genes are TRBV6-5 and TRBJ2-5; 10 bases match TRBD2. V lost 4 bases, J lost 5 bases, and 10 bases stayed unmatched. Germline CDR1 MNHEY, CDR2 SVGAGI. The CDR3 length is 16 residues. The CDR3 reads CASSSSLAGGFETQYF. CDR3 sequence (DNA): TGTGCCAGCAGTTCTTCTTTAGCGGGAGGATTCGAGACCCAGTACTTC.

There are a few counts of this clonotype. This sequence joins TRBV4-3 and TRBJ2-7; D remains ambiguous. This CDR3 contains 15 residues. Germline CDR1 is LGHNA and CDR2 is YSLEER. With 2 bases removed from V and 4 bases from J, the gap between germline ends came to 15 bases. CDR3 nucleotides: TGCGCCAGCAGCCAACTTTACTCCCTGGGGTACGAGCAGTACTTC. Translating gives CASSQLYSLGYEQYF.

The chain links TRBV5-1 to TRBJ2-1, with TRBD2 matching 14 bases. Germline V gene data show CDR1 as SGHRS and CDR2 as YFSETQ. The CDR3 is 14 residues long. Germline trimming cut 8 bases from V and 9 bases from J; bases unmatched to any gene: 7. The CDR3 nucleotides are TGCGCCAGTGGACTAGCGGGAGGATACGTTGAGCAGTTCTTC. It encodes CASGLAGGYVEQFF.

Only a few counts were recorded for this clonotype. J is TRBJ1-1 and V is TRBV10-3; unclear D gene. Trimming took off 7 bases at V and 0 bases at J, with 15 bases between the two ends. Germline V gene sequence: CDR1 ENHRY, CDR2 SYGVKD. The CDR3 runs 15 residues. CDR3 sequence: CAIKGERGLNTEAFF. The CDR3 region has the DNA TGTGCCATCAAGGGAGAGAGAGGGCTGAACACTGAAGCTTTCTTT.

This CDR3 is CASRTETEYSNQPQHF. CDR3 sequence (DNA): TGTGCCAGCAGAACCGAGACAGAGTATAGCAATCAGCCCCAGCATTTT. V usage is TRBV2 and J usage is TRBJ1-5, with D possibly matching TRBD1 (5 bases). The V end was cut by 6 bases, the J end by 0 bases, with 15 bases between. CDR3 size: 16 residues. Per germline, CDR1 SNHLY and CDR2 FYNNEI.

This clonotype was picked up a small number of times. V is TRBV2 and J is TRBJ2-1; the D gene is possibly TRBD2 (6 bases). The length of the CDR3 is 15 residues. Germline CDR1 is SNHLY and CDR2 is FYNNEI. Deletions cut 5 bases from V and 0 bases from J, with 11 bases between. For the CDR3, the DNA is TGTGCCAGCAGTTTAGCGGCCAGCTCCTACAATGAGCAGTTCTTC. As protein: CASSLAASSYNEQFF.

This clonotype came up a few times. The V call is TRBV20-1, the J call TRBJ2-7; TRBD1 matches 7 bases. V shed 6 bases and J 5 bases; nucleotides not matched to a gene: 7. The CDR3 is 12 amino acids. Germline V CDR1 and CDR2: DFQATT, SNEGSKA (reference sequence). CDR3 bases: TGCAGTGCCCACAGGGGCCTGGACGAGCAGTACTTC. Protein sequence: CSAHRGLDEQYF.

The chain joins TRBV4-3 to TRBJ1-4; D remains unclear. This CDR3 comprises 16 residues. Germline values: CDR1 LGHNA, CDR2 YSLEER. Deletions cut 0 bases from V and 7 bases from J, with 15 bases between. This chain's CDR3 is CASSQDHFGGSEKLFF. CDR3 sequence (DNA): TGCGCCAGCAGCCAAGATCATTTCGGCGGCAGTGAAAAACTGTTTTTT.

This clonotype was picked up a small number of times. V and J are TRBV3-1 and TRBJ2-2; 8 bases agree with TRBD2. V gave up 3 bases and J gave up 9 bases; unmatched junction bases: 9. The CDR3 sequence is 15 residues long. The germline V gene has CDR1 LGHDT and CDR2 YNNKEL (reference sequence). CDR3 loop: CASSQMAGGGRELFF. The CDR3 coding sequence is TGTGCCAGCAGCCAGATGGCCGGGGGGGGCCGGGAGCTGTTTTTT.

In its sample, this clonotype was seen many times. The V gene is TRBV7-2, the J gene TRBJ1-2; 7 nucleotides line up with TRBD1. Germline CDR1 reads SGHTA; CDR2 reads FQGNSA. After removal of 5 bases from V and 2 bases from J, the junction contained 14 bases not matched to a gene. The CDR3 covers 17 residues. The CDR3 spells CASSQVPGQIANYGYTF. The CDR3 nucleotides are TGTGCCAGCAGCCAGGTTCCGGGACAGATTGCCAACTATGGCTACACCTTC.

This rearrangement joins TRBV4-2 to TRBJ2-6; D call uncertain. The V gene lost 0 bases and the J gene lost 1 base, with 4 bases spanning the gap. This CDR3 has 15 residues. Per the germline V gene, CDR1 is LGHNA and CDR2 is YNFKEQ. The CDR3, as DNA: TGTGCCAGCAGCCAAGAACAATCTGGGGCCAACGTCCTGACTTTC. Encoded protein: CASSQEQSGANVLTF.

Many counts were recorded for this clonotype. CDR3 in DNA: TGTGCCACCAGCAGACAGTTAGGCAATCAGCCCCAGCATTTT. It translates to CATSRQLGNQPQHF. The chain combines TRBV15 with TRBJ1-5, with D unclear. V was shortened by 2 bases and J by 2 bases, with 7 bases between the two germline ends. The CDR3 covers 14 residues. Germline V CDR1 and CDR2: LNHNV, YYDKDF (reference sequence).